This TCR beta chain was sequenced in a study of cytomegalovirus exposure and HLA in healthy donors. Study background: As released early, the data held 70 million to 100 million unique TCRs from HLA-typed donors.

The primer mix had 60 Vbeta and 13 Jbeta primers. Some clones are missing from TCRdb's copy, which holds only in-frame ones; the method was immunoSEQ multiplex PCR. This table has 150,000 or so clones, 80% to 90% appearing once. Study conclusions and caveats: From TCR beta sequences, most subjects' HLA-A and HLA-B alleles were reportedly predicted accurately.

Regarding this clone: Its specificity is not known.

Per the germline V gene, CDR1 is SGHRS and CDR2 is YFSETQ. The CDR3 contains 14 residues. V dropped 3 bases and J dropped 0; count of bases not matched to a gene: 1. Sample: PBMCs. The chain couples TRBV5-1 to TRBJ2-7, with 9 bases matching TRBD1. This TCR came from a man between 18 and 35 years old in good health and CMV-seropositive. In DNA, the CDR3 is TGCGCCAGCAGCTGGGGACAGGGCTCCTACGAGCAGTACTTC. Protein sequence: CASSWGQGSYEQYF.